The 3 T cell receptor beta chains below come from one sample, sequenced in a study of CXCR3-negative and CXCR3-positive naive CD8 T cells. All TRB cDNA libraries came from 5' RACE performed with UMI labels. No DNA is given; TCRdb re-called the 5' RACE reads and lists each CDR3 protein once. The sample's table shows some 85,000 distinct CDR3 sequences. Antigens for these TCRs are unknown. Study-wide results and limits: In CXCR3-positive naive cells, the TRB CDR3s were more hydrophobic than in CXCR3-negative naive cells.

Sequenced: naive CXCR3+ CD8+ T cells from blood. Noted subset: CD45RO-CCR7+CD27+CD95- naive CD8+ T cells expressing CXCR3 (TNR3+). Receptors were obtained from a human donor in good health. Some clones in this sample may be carry-over from other donors' samples.

This chain links TRBV12-3 or TRBV12-4 with TRBJ2-7; TCRdb's D call of TRBD1 is untestable without DNA. CDR3 length equals 15 residues. The CDR3 protein is CASSYGTATFYEQYF.

CDR3 loop: CASNSPGQGAIEQFF. The chain links TRBV4-2 to TRBJ2-1; TCRdb picks TRBD1, but there is no DNA to check that call. The CDR3 has 15 residues. CDR1 is LGHNA, CDR2 YNFKEQ, per germline.

The rearrangement joins TRBV27 to TRBJ1-1. Germline values: CDR1 MNHEY, CDR2 SMNVEV (reference sequence). The CDR3 consists of 14 residues. The CDR3 region is CASSEMDSGTEAFF.